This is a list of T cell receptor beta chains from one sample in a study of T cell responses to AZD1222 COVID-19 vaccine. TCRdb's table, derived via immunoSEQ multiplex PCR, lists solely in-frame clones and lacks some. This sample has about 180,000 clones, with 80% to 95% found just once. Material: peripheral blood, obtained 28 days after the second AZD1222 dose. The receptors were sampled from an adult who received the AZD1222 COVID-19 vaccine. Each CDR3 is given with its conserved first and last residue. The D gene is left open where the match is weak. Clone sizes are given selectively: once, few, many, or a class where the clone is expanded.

cdr3_aa: CASAPVDRRGNEQFF
cdr3_nt: TGTGCCAGCGCACCCGTCGACAGAAGGGGGAATGAGCAGTTCTTC
v_call: TRBV6-5
d_call: -
j_call: TRBJ2-1
clone_size: -

cdr3_aa: CASSSGFVGSYEQYF
cdr3_nt: TGTGCCAGCAGTTCCGGCTTCGTCGGCTCCTACGAGCAGTACTTC
v_call: TRBV6-5
d_call: -
j_call: TRBJ2-7
clone_size: -

cdr3_aa: CASSDSHRIYEQYF
cdr3_nt: TGTGCCAGCAGTGATAGCCACCGGATCTACGAGCAGTACTTC
v_call: TRBV2
d_call: -
j_call: TRBJ2-7
clone_size: -

cdr3_aa: CASSQGIGDRIGTNEKLFF
cdr3_nt: TGCGCCAGCAGCCAAGGGATCGGGGACAGGATTGGAACTAATGAAAAACTGTTTTTT
v_call: TRBV4-1
d_call: TRBD1
j_call: TRBJ1-4
clone_size: -

cdr3_aa: CASSLQQVSSYTF
cdr3_nt: TGTGCCAGCAGCCTTCAACAGGTCTCGAGCTACACCTTC
v_call: TRBV3-1/TRBV3-2
d_call: -
j_call: TRBJ1-2
clone_size: -

cdr3_aa: CASSSSSADTQYF
cdr3_nt: TGTGCCAGCAGCTCCTCTAGTGCAGATACGCAGTATTTT
v_call: TRBV7-9
d_call: -
j_call: TRBJ2-3
clone_size: -

cdr3_aa: CASSIQGAASYGYTF
cdr3_nt: TGTGCCAGTAGTATACAGGGGGCGGCTTCCTATGGCTACACCTTC
v_call: TRBV19
d_call: TRBD1
j_call: TRBJ1-2
clone_size: -

cdr3_aa: CASSIRQSNQPQHF
cdr3_nt: TGTGCCAGTAGTATAAGACAGAGCAATCAGCCCCAGCATTTT
v_call: TRBV19
d_call: -
j_call: TRBJ1-5
clone_size: -

cdr3_aa: CASSWGPGQDLFF
cdr3_nt: TGCGCCAGCAGCTGGGGTCCGGGACAGGACCTGTTTTTT
v_call: TRBV5-1
d_call: TRBD1
j_call: TRBJ1-4
clone_size: -

cdr3_aa: CASSWGSGIFEQYF
cdr3_nt: TGTGCCAGCAGTTGGGGGAGCGGGATTTTCGAGCAGTACTTC
v_call: TRBV3-1/TRBV3-2
d_call: TRBD2
j_call: TRBJ2-7
clone_size: -

cdr3_aa: CASSGARDCAGYTF
cdr3_nt: TGTGCCAGCAGCGGGGCCAGGGACTGTGCTGGCTACACCTTC
v_call: TRBV21-1
d_call: -
j_call: TRBJ1-2
clone_size: -

cdr3_aa: CASSITGEGGYTF
cdr3_nt: TGTGCCAGCAGTATAACAGGGGAGGGTGGCTACACCTTC
v_call: TRBV2
d_call: TRBD1
j_call: TRBJ1-2
clone_size: -

cdr3_aa: CASAGGTDTQYF
cdr3_nt: TGTGCCAGCGCGGGCGGCACAGATACGCAGTATTTT
v_call: TRBV2
d_call: -
j_call: TRBJ2-3
clone_size: -

cdr3_aa: CASRTRSNQPQHF
cdr3_nt: TGTGCCAGCCGGACGAGAAGCAATCAGCCCCAGCATTTT
v_call: TRBV6-6
d_call: -
j_call: TRBJ1-5
clone_size: -

cdr3_aa: CASSLVVRAGNTIYF
cdr3_nt: TGTGCCAGCAGCTTAGTGGTACGGGCTGGAAACACCATATATTTT
v_call: TRBV7-9
d_call: -
j_call: TRBJ1-3
clone_size: once

cdr3_aa: CASSSPRSGGAEDTQYF
cdr3_nt: TGTGCCAGCAGCTCCCCTCGCAGCGGGGGGGCGGAAGATACGCAGTATTTT
v_call: TRBV7-3
d_call: TRBD2
j_call: TRBJ2-3
clone_size: -

cdr3_aa: CASSQDHSTTDTQYF
cdr3_nt: TGTGCCAGCAGCCAAGATCACAGCACCACAGATACGCAGTATTTT
v_call: TRBV14
d_call: -
j_call: TRBJ2-3
clone_size: few

cdr3_aa: CASSFWESYEQYF
cdr3_nt: TGTGCCAGCAGCTTTTGGGAATCCTACGAGCAGTACTTC
v_call: TRBV11-2
d_call: -
j_call: TRBJ2-7
clone_size: -

cdr3_aa: CASSLDGQETQYF
cdr3_nt: TGTGCCAGCAGCTTAGACGGTCAAGAGACCCAGTACTTC
v_call: TRBV11-2
d_call: -
j_call: TRBJ2-5
clone_size: -

cdr3_aa: CASSLYSGGADTQYF
cdr3_nt: TGTGCCAGCAGCCTATATAGCGGGGGGGCAGATACGCAGTATTTT
v_call: TRBV3-1/TRBV3-2
d_call: TRBD2
j_call: TRBJ2-3
clone_size: -

cdr3_aa: CASTLTPGNHGYTF
cdr3_nt: TGTGCCAGCACCTTAACGCCAGGGAATCATGGCTACACCTTC
v_call: TRBV6-5
d_call: -
j_call: TRBJ1-2
clone_size: -

cdr3_aa: CASSPPGTGGETQYF
cdr3_nt: TGTGCCAGCTCACCACCGGGGACAGGAGGAGAGACCCAGTACTTC
v_call: TRBV18
d_call: TRBD1
j_call: TRBJ2-5
clone_size: -

cdr3_aa: CASSSWTATTDTQYF
cdr3_nt: TGTGCCAGCAGTTCCTGGACAGCCACCACAGATACGCAGTATTTT
v_call: TRBV28
d_call: -
j_call: TRBJ2-3
clone_size: -

cdr3_aa: CASRGDRGNYNSPLHF
cdr3_nt: TGTGCCAGCAGGGGGGACAGGGGGAATTATAATTCACCCCTCCACTTT
v_call: TRBV2
d_call: TRBD1
j_call: TRBJ1-6
clone_size: -

cdr3_aa: CSGGGGEEKLFF
cdr3_nt: TGCAGCGGCGGGGGCGGAGAAGAAAAACTGTTTTTT
v_call: TRBV29-1
d_call: -
j_call: TRBJ1-4
clone_size: -

cdr3_aa: CASSLGLAGPRMGYEQYF
cdr3_nt: TGTGCCAGCAGCCTAGGACTAGCGGGACCTAGGATGGGCTACGAGCAGTACTTC
v_call: TRBV5-6
d_call: TRBD2
j_call: TRBJ2-7
clone_size: -